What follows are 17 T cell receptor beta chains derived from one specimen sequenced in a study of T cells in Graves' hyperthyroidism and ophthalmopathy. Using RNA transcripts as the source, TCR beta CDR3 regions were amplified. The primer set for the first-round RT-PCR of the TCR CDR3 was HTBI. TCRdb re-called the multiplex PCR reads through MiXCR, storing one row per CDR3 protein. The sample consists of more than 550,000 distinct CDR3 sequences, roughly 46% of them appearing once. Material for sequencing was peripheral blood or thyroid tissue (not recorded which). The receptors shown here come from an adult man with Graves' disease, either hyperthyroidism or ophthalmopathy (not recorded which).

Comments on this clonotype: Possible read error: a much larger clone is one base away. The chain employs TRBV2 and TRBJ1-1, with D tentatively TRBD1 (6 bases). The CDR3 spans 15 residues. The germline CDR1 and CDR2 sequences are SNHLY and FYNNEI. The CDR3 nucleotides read TGTGCCAGAAGTGAATCGGCAGGGGTGACACTGGAAGCTTTCTTT. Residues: CARSESAGVTLEAFF.

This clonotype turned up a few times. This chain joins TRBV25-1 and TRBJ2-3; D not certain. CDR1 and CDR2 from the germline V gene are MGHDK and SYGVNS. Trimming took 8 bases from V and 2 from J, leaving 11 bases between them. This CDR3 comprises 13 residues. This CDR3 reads CASRRSPTDTQYF. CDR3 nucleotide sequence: TGTGCCAGCCGCAGGAGTCCCACAGATACGCAGTATTTT.

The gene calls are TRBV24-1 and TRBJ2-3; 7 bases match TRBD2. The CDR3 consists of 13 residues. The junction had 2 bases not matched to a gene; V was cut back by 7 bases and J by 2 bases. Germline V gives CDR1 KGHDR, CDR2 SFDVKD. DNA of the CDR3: TGTGCCACCAGCGGGGGGAACACAGATACGCAGTATTTT. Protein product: CATSGGNTDTQYF.

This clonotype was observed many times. The DNA of the CDR3 is TGTGCCACCAGCAGAGATTTGGGGGAGAGTTGCACCTTC. This translates into CATSRDLGESCTF. The chain uses TRBV15 and TRBJ1-2; D is possibly TRBD1 (5 bases). V dropped 0 bases and J dropped 13 bases, with 15 bases sitting between them. The CDR3 runs to 13 residues. CDR1 and CDR2 (germline): LNHNV, YYDKDF (reference sequence). Complete variable domain (other parts from reference TRBV15 and TRBJ1-2): DAMVIQNPRYQVTQFGKPVTLSCSQTLNHNVMYWYQQKSSQAPKLLFHYYDKDFNNEADTPDNFQSRRPNTSFCFLDIRSPGLGDTAMYLCATSRDLGESCTFGSGTRLTVV.

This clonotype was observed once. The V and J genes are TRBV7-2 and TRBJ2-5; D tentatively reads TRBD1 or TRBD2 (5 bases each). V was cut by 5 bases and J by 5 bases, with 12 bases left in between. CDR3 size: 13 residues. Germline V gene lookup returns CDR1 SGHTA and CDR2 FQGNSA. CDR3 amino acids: CASSQGEPETQYF. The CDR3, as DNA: TGTGCCAGCAGCCAAGGGGAGCCCGAGACCCAGTACTTC.

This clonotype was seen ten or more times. The CDR3 protein is CSAPGTDRETQYF. The CDR3, as DNA: TGCAGTGCCCCGGGGACGGACCGAGAGACCCAGTACTTC. The chain has TRBV20-1 and TRBJ2-5; tentatively, D is TRBD1 or TRBD2 (5 bases each). The CDR3 runs 13 residues. Per germline, CDR1 DFQATT and CDR2 SNEGSKA (reference sequence). V was clipped by 6 bases and J by 4 bases, with 15 bases between them.

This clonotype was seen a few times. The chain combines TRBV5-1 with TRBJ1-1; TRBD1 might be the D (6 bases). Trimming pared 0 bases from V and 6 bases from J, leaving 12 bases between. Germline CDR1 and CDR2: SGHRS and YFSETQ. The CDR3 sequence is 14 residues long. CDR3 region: CASSLEGRGSEAFF. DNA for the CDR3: TGCGCCAGCAGCTTGGAAGGCAGGGGCTCTGAAGCTTTCTTT.

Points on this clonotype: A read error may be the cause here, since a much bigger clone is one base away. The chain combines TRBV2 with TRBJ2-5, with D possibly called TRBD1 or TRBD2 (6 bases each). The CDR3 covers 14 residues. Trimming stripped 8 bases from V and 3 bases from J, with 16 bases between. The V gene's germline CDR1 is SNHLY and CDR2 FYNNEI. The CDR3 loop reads CASLYDRTKETQYF. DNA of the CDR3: TGTGCCAGCCTGTACGACAGGACTAAAGAGACCCAGTACTTC.

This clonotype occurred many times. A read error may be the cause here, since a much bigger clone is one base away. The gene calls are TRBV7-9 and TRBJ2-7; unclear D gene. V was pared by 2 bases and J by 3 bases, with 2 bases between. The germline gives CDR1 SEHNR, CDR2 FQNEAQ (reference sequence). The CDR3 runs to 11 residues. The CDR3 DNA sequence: TGTGCCAGCAGCTTAATCTACGAGCAGTACTTC. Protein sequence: CASSLIYEQYF.

The CDR3 sequence: CASTTLGTGEETQYF. The DNA of the CDR3 is TGTGCCAGCACAACCCTGGGGACAGGTGAAGAGACCCAGTACTTC. The V gene is TRBV2, the J gene TRBJ2-5; 8 nucleotides line up with TRBD1. V was clipped by 7 bases and J by 3 bases; unmatched bases: 10. Germline assignment: CDR1 SNHLY and CDR2 FYNNEI. This CDR3 has 15 residues.

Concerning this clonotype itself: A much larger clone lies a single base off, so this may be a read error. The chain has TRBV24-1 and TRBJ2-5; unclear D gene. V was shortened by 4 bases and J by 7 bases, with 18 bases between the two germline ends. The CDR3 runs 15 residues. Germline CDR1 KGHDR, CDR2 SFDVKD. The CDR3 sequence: CATSERSTFKRTQYF. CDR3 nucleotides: TGTGCCACCAGTGAAAGGTCGACGTTCAAAAGGACCCAGTACTTC.

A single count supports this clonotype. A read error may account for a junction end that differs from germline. The CDR3 region has the DNA TGTGCTAGCAGCTTAGTGGGACTAGCGGGTAGTAAGACCCAGTACTTC. It translates to CASSLVGLAGSKTQYF. This sequence joins TRBV7-7 and TRBJ2-5, with 12 bases fitting TRBD2. The CDR3 has 16 amino acids. Germline CDR1 is SSHAT and CDR2 is FNYEAQ (reference sequence).

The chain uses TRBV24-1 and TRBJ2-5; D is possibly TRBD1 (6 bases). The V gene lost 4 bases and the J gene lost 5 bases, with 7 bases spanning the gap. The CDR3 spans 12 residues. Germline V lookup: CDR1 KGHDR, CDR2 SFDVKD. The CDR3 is CATSEGQETQYF. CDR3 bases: TGTGCCACCAGTGAAGGACAGGAGACCCAGTACTTC.

CDR3 nucleotides: TGTGCCAGCAGGCGACCAGGGGGGATTCAAGAGACCCAGTACTTC. It codes for CASRRPGGIQETQYF. This chain connects TRBV6-6 to TRBJ2-5; TRBD1 might be the D (7 bases). Germline V gives CDR1 MNHNY, CDR2 SVGAGI (reference sequence). V lost 6 bases and J 2 bases, leaving 16 bases between the germline ends. The CDR3 totals 15 residues.

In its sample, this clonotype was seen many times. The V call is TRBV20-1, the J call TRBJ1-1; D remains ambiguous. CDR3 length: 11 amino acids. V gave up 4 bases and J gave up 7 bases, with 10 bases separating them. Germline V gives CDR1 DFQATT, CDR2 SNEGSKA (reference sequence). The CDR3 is CSATRRDEAFF. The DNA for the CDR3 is TGCAGTGCTACTAGACGGGATGAAGCTTTCTTT.

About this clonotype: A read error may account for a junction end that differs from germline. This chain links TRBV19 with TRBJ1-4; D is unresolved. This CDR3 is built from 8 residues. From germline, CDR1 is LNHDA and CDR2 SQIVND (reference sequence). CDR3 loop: CASSGKGF. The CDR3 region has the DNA TGTGCCAGTAGTGGTAAGGGTTTT.

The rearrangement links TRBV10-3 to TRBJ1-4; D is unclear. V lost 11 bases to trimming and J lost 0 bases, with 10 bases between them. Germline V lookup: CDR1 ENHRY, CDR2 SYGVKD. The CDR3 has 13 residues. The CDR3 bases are TGTGCCTCGTTAGTTTCAACTAATGAAAAACTGTTTTTT. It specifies CASLVSTNEKLFF.